The present T cell receptor beta chain was sequenced within a study of CD8 T cells in Susac syndrome. cDNA came from around 0.5 to 1 ug RNA primed by random hexamers. Amplification of the TCR beta CDR3 was carried out by immunoSEQ multiplex PCR, which spanned a total of 54 Vbeta and 13 Jbeta segments. TCRdb fed the immunoSEQ multiplex PCR reads into MiXCR, producing one record per CDR3 protein. The sample lists some 300,000 distinct CDR3 sequences, approximately 91% seen once, with around 0.18% in the top ten. The CDR3 covers 15 residues. V shed 0 bases and J shed 1 base, with 12 bases lying between them. Germline lookup yields CDR1 DFQATT and CDR2 SNEGSKA (reference sequence). Peripheral blood CD8+ and CD4+ T cells were profiled by TCR beta sequencing. Relapsing-remitting disease, either stable or active, was present in the treatment-naive patients who were the multiple sclerosis controls. FACS was used to enrich TEMRA cells, whereas the CD8+ and CD4+ T cells were obtained by negative isolation.

The sample was CD8+ T cells from PBMCs. The chain employs TRBV20-1 and TRBJ2-5; the D is unclear. This TCR was sampled from a human donor with multiple sclerosis. In DNA form, the CDR3 reads TGCAGTGCTAGAGATTACCGAAAACCCCAAGAGACCCAGTACTTC. Protein: CSARDYRKPQETQYF.